This T cell receptor beta chain appears in the sequencing data of a study of patients and donors after allogeneic stem cell transplantation. This clonotype was observed many times. TCRdb reprocessed the RT-PCR reads via MiXCR and lists one record per CDR3 protein. The sample records about 960,000 distinct CDR3 sequences, roughly 18% being singletons. The CDR3 is 16 amino acids. V lost 5 bases and J lost 1, with 15 bases in between. The V gene's germline CDR1 is SGHVS and CDR2 FNYEAQ. The sample comprised blood, either unsorted or a sorted T cell fraction (not recorded which). V gene TRBV7-6 combines with J gene TRBJ1-3; D gene ambiguous. The sequence came from a human donor who was either an allogeneic HSCT recipient or a stem cell or donor lymphocyte infusion donor (not recorded which). It is not recorded whose cells these are; they may come from a transplant donor. The chain's CDR3 is CASSPDWDFSGNTIYF. CDR3 DNA: TGTGCCAGCAGCCCCGATTGGGATTTTTCTGGAAACACCATATATTTT. Full variable domain (outside the CDR3, taken from reference TRBV7-6 and TRBJ1-3): GAGVSQSPRYKVTKRGQDVALRCDPISGHVSLYWYRQALGQGPEFLTYFNYEAQQDKSGLPNDRFSAERPEGSISTLTIQRTEQRDSAMYRCASSPDWDFSGNTIYFGEGSWLTVV.